This T cell receptor (beta chain) is from a study of T cell responses to AZD1222 COVID-19 vaccine. Study results and caveats: Clonal diversity was possibly underestimated, and white British individuals and females predominated among donors.

Libraries were prepared by immunoSEQ multiplex PCR; TCRdb keeps only in-frame clonotypes and omits some of them. The sample gives 73,000 or so clones, around three quarters of which show up once; 40% to 55% is in the top ten. The germline CDR1 and CDR2 sequences are SNHLY and FYNNEI. J was trimmed by 2 bases and V by 4 bases; bases with no gene match: 10. The CDR3 has 16 amino acids. As for this clone: Antigen specificity is unknown.

V gene TRBV2 combines with J gene TRBJ2-5, with 7 bases that match TRBD2. The specimen was peripheral blood, collected 28 days after the second AZD1222 dose. The receptor was isolated from an adult who received the AZD1222 COVID-19 vaccine. The CDR3: CASSGLAARPQETQYF. The CDR3 DNA is TGTGCCAGCAGTGGGCTAGCGGCTAGGCCTCAAGAGACCCAGTACTTC.